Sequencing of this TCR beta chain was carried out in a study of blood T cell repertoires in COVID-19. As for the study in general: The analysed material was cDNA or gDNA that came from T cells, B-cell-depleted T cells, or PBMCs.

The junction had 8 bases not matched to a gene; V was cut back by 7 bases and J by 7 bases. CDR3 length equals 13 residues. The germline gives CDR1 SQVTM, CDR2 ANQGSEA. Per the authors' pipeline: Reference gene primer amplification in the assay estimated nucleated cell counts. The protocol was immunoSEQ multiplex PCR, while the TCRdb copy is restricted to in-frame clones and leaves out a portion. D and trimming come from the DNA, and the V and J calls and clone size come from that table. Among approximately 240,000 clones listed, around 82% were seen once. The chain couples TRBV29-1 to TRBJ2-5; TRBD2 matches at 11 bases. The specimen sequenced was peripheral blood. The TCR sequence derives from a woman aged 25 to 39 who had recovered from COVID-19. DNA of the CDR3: TGCAGCGAGGGGACTAGCGGCGGGGGGACCCAGTACTTC. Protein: CSEGTSGGGTQYF.